This TCR beta chain was identified during a study of glioma-infiltrating T cells after dendritic cell vaccination. Up to about 2 ug genomic DNA was used for TCRB CDR3 amplification. The primer mix had 60 V beta and 13 J beta primers. Clones were read by immunoSEQ multiplex PCR, and TCRdb kept only the in-frame ones, dropping some. The profile shows 70,000 to 100,000 clones, about four fifths of them singletons. As regards this clone: What it binds is unknown.

The V and J ends lost 9 bases and 1 base respectively, with 16 bases between them. The CDR3 loop spans 15 amino acids. Germline CDR1 is SGHTS and CDR2 is YDEGEE. This sample's time point: after dendritic cell vaccination, including at tumor progression/relapse. Isocitrate dehydrogenase mutation was absent in all glioblastoma patients. Whole-study findings and limits: Patients with more pretreatment TILs had longer time to progression and survival.

This chain connects TRBV5-8 to TRBJ2-2, with D possibly TRBD1 on 5 matching bases. The source material was blood, sampled after dendritic cell vaccination. The source of this sequence is a human donor with glioblastoma. DNA for the CDR3: TGTGCCACCCTGGGCAGGGCTCGGAACACCGGGGAGCTGTTTTTT. As protein: CATLGRARNTGELFF. Filled out from reference TRBV5-8 and TRBJ2-2, the complete variable domain reads EAGVTQSPTHLIKTRGQQATLRCSPISGHTSVYWYQQALGLGLQFLLWYDEGEERNRGNFPPRFSGRQFPNYSSELNVNALELEDSALYLCATLGRARNTGELFFGEGSRLTVL.